The count of the clone carrying this T cell receptor beta chain is one. The antigen is not known. These data are taken from a study of immune evolution from preneoplasia to lung adenocarcinoma. Germline assignment: CDR1 KGHSH and CDR2 LQKENI. This CDR3 spans 13 amino acids. V shed 4 bases and J shed 8 bases, with 11 bases lying between them. Here immunoSEQ multiplex PCR was the method, and the copy in TCRdb shows in-frame clones only, minus some. The data contain about 1,900 clones, around 85% of them singletons. General observations from the study: Later-stage lesions seemingly showed higher T cell density and diversity than normal lung. T cell clonality was higher in KRAS-mutant than EGFR-mutant or wild-type nodules.

The chain links TRBV18 to TRBJ1-4, with D unresolved. The clonotype comes from a donor at least 70 years old with lung adenocarcinoma. The specimen sequenced was FFPE tissue from an adenomatous hyperplasia lung lesion. Described subset: atypical adenomatous hyperplasia (AAH), lung preneoplasia. The CDR3 DNA follows: TGTGCCAGCTCACAGCTGCTGGGAGAAAAACTGTTTTTT. It translates to CASSQLLGEKLFF.